This entry lists 4 T cell receptor beta chains sequenced from one sample in a study of blood T cell repertoires in COVID-19. Clones were sequenced by immunoSEQ multiplex PCR, and TCRdb holds only the in-frame ones, with some missing. The sample has about 370,000 clones, around 90% seen once; the top ten hold 6.5% to 8%. The sample comprised peripheral blood. These receptors were taken from a man aged 18 to 29 with active or convalescent COVID-19.

The DNA for the CDR3 is TGTGCCAGCAGCTTAGCCCAGGGGAACACTGAAGCTTTCTTT. It codes for CASSLAQGNTEAFF. This chain connects TRBV7-9 to TRBJ1-1, with TRBD1 as a possible D gene (5 bases). The ends were cut back, 0 bases at V and 1 base at J, with 6 bases in the middle. Germline V gives CDR1 SEHNR, CDR2 FQNEAQ (reference sequence). The CDR3 covers 14 residues.

The V call is TRBV28, the J call TRBJ1-5; possibly TRBD1 for D (6 bases). This CDR3 contains 15 residues. V lost 5 bases and J lost 5, with 16 bases in between. Germline values: CDR1 MDHEN, CDR2 SYDVKM. The CDR3 protein is CASSHGGAWDQPQHF. The DNA of the CDR3 is TGTGCCAGCAGTCACGGGGGGGCCTGGGATCAGCCCCAGCATTTT.

The chain carries TRBV27 and TRBJ1-2, with D unclear. The CDR3 is made up of 13 amino acids. V lost 1 base and J lost 6, with 9 bases in between. The germline V gene encodes CDR1 MNHEY and CDR2 SMNVEV (reference sequence). The CDR3 protein is CASSLFAGDGYTF. The CDR3 nucleotides are TGTGCCAGCAGTTTATTCGCGGGCGATGGCTACACCTTC.

V usage is TRBV5-5 and J usage is TRBJ2-7, with a tentative D call TRBD1 (5 bases). With 0 bases removed from V and 2 bases from J, the gap between germline ends came to 9 bases. This CDR3 region has 14 residues. Germline-derived CDR1 and CDR2 are SGHKS and YYEKEE (reference sequence). This chain's CDR3 is CASSLAAGPYEQYF. In DNA, the CDR3 is TGTGCCAGCAGCTTGGCCGCAGGGCCCTACGAGCAGTACTTC. The full variable domain, with the rest looked up from reference TRBV5-5 and TRBJ2-7, is DAGVTQSPTHLIKTRGQQVTLRCSPISGHKSVSWYQQVLGQGPQFIFQYYEKEERGRGNFPDRFSARQFPNYSSELNVNALLLGDSALYLCASSLAAGPYEQYFGPGTRLTVT.